A selection of T cell receptor beta chains follows, all from one sample in a study of T cell repertoires in aging, cancer and after chemotherapy. TCRdb re-analysed the multiplex PCR reads in MiXCR, keeping a single row per CDR3 protein. The table has about 12,000 distinct CDR3 sequences, about 31% seen once. Input material: blood. These receptors were collected from a human donor in good health. The donor label of this sample is uncertain. Each CDR3 is given without its conserved first and last residue.

v_call	j_call	cdr3_aa
TRBV29-1	TRBJ1-3	SVEDPRISGNTIY
TRBV12-3/TRBV12-4	TRBJ1-1	ASSLWQNTEAF
TRBV12-3/TRBV12-4	TRBJ1-3	ASRTGGSGNTIY
TRBV12-3/TRBV12-4	TRBJ1-6	ASTDHRGWDSPLH
TRBV14	TRBJ2-5	ASSQDLGGWETQY
TRBV27	TRBJ1-2	ASKPGRDSGGYT
TRBV10-3	TRBJ1-1	APRKEAF
TRBV6-5	TRBJ1-2	ASSYFGDYGYT
TRBV19	TRBJ1-6	ASIGRGSYNSPLH
TRBV2	TRBJ1-4	ASSESGAANEKLF
TRBV29-1	TRBJ1-2	SVGGGGNYGYT
TRBV6-1	TRBJ1-2	ASSRTGTATGYT
TRBV12-3/TRBV12-4	TRBJ2-2	ASSPSVQSGELF
TRBV6-2/TRBV6-3	TRBJ1-2	ASSPPNDPMGGYT
TRBV18	TRBJ2-3	ASSPPAGDTQY
TRBV7-9	TRBJ2-7	ASSGLAGADEQY
TRBV27	TRBJ2-7	ASSPKPNYEQY
TRBV6-6	TRBJ2-3	ASSYPSGVDTQY
TRBV27	TRBJ2-6	ASSQLAGGANVLT
TRBV5-6	TRBJ2-6	ASSPGGPGSRSGANVLT
TRBV5-4	TRBJ1-3	ASSLGQFSGNTIY
TRBV7-2	TRBJ2-1	ASSPKGRGGAV
TRBV5-4	TRBJ2-3	ASTPGGSADTQY
TRBV6-5	TRBJ2-7	ASSSPGSYEQY
TRBV6-5	TRBJ2-5	ASTHGGETQY
TRBV6-5	TRBJ1-5	ASSSIRARNNQPQH
TRBV6-6	TRBJ2-3	ASTGGTDTQY
TRBV6-5	TRBJ2-2	ASTQGERGVDTGELF
TRBV4-2	TRBJ1-5	ASSQPGQINQPQH
TRBV5-5	TRBJ1-2	ASIKTGVFGYT
TRBV6-6	TRBJ1-1	ASSSPTGSNEAF
TRBV7-2	TRBJ1-2	ASSSRQSLDYT
TRBV18	TRBJ2-5	ASSPRQGETQY
TRBV20-1	TRBJ2-2	SAKGLAGDTGELF
TRBV28	TRBJ1-1	ASSLGLGRGTEAF
TRBV6-4	TRBJ2-3	ASSDGQGADTQY
TRBV6-1	TRBJ1-3	ASSRGYEGNTIY
TRBV11-2	TRBJ2-7	ASSLGPDEQY
TRBV7-9	TRBJ2-3	ASSRGGGGGGGDTQY
TRBV6-6	TRBJ1-1	ASSYSNTEAF